The 22 T cell receptor beta chains in this list originate from one sample, sequenced in a study of blood T cell repertoires in COVID-19. Measured with immunoSEQ multiplex PCR; TCRdb has only the in-frame clones, and not every one. The table has about 100,000 clones, over 70% seen once. Sequencing was carried out using peripheral blood. Source of these receptors: a man of 80 years or more with acute or convalescent COVID-19.

The J gene is TRBJ2-1, the V gene TRBV18, with TRBD2 as a possible D gene (7 bases). This CDR3 is built from 15 residues. CDR1 KGHSH and CDR2 LQKENI come from the germline V gene. Trimming pared 6 bases from V and 5 bases from J, leaving 17 bases between. CDR3 coding DNA: TGTGCCAGCTCGCCCGCGGGGGCCCCTAACAATGAGCAGTTCTTC. This translates into CASSPAGAPNNEQFF.

The chain employs TRBV27 and TRBJ1-2, with D tentatively TRBD1 (6 bases). Germline V gene sequence: CDR1 MNHEY, CDR2 SMNVEV (reference sequence). The V end was cut by 5 bases, the J end by 4 bases, with 11 bases between. The CDR3 is made up of 13 amino acids. The CDR3 sequence is CASSTTGSYGYTF. CDR3 bases: TGTGCCAGCAGTACTACAGGGAGCTATGGCTACACCTTC.

This chain uses TRBV6-4 with TRBJ1-5; D might be TRBD1 (5 bases). V was shortened by 5 bases and J by 3 bases, with 8 bases between the two germline ends. CDR3 size: 13 residues. The germline V gene encodes CDR1 MRHNA and CDR2 SNTAGT. CDR3 sequence reads: CASSTDINQPQHF. The CDR3, as DNA: TGTGCCAGCAGTACGGACATCAATCAGCCCCAGCATTTT.

J is TRBJ2-2 and V is TRBV25-1; TRBD1 aligns across 8 bases. The germline V gene has CDR1 MGHDK and CDR2 SYGVNS. V was pared by 4 bases and J by 6 bases, with 13 bases of the junction left unmatched. CDR3 length: 17 residues. In DNA, the CDR3 is TGTGCCAGCAGTGTGAGGCAGGGGGCGTCTTCCGCCGGGGAGCTGTTTTTT. Its translation: CASSVRQGASSAGELFF. Based on the CDR3 plus reference TRBV25-1 and TRBJ2-2, the full variable domain is EADIYQTPRYLVIGTGKKITLECSQTMGHDKMYWYQQDPGMELHLIHYSYGVNSTEKGDLSSESTVSRIRTEHFPLTLESARPSHTSQYLCASSVRQGASSAGELFFGEGSRLTVL.

In this sample, this clone turned up once. V is TRBV19 and J is TRBJ2-5; D gene ambiguous. Looked up from germline, CDR1 is LNHDA and CDR2 is SQIVND (reference sequence). This CDR3 contains 13 residues. V gave up 3 bases and J gave up 5 bases, with 10 bases separating them. The CDR3 DNA reads as TGTGCCAGTAGTATGTTTGGGCAGGAGACCCAGTACTTC. This translates into CASSMFGQETQYF.

V and J are TRBV29-1 and TRBJ2-7, with TRBD1 identical over 9 bases. The CDR3 runs 17 residues. Germline loops: CDR1 SQVTM, CDR2 ANQGSEA. V shed 3 bases, J shed 4 bases, and the junction held 16 bases outside the gene matches. In DNA, the CDR3 is TGCAGCGTTGAGAGGAGGGGTGGGGACAGGGCCGGTTACGAGCAGTACTTC. The encoded protein is CSVERRGGDRAGYEQYF.

This clone has only one observation. This chain uses TRBV9 with TRBJ2-4, with 13 bases fitting TRBD2. This CDR3 is built from 18 residues. In germline, CDR1 is SGDLS, CDR2 YYNGEE. V was pared by 3 bases and J by 2 bases, with 8 bases of the junction left unmatched. CDR3 loop: CASSGTRGTSGTKNIQYF. As DNA, the CDR3 is TGTGCCAGCAGCGGGACGAGGGGGACTAGCGGGACCAAAAACATTCAGTACTTC.

V usage is TRBV7-6 and J usage is TRBJ2-2, with unresolved D. The germline V gene encodes CDR1 SGHVS and CDR2 FNYEAQ. The CDR3 has 20 residues. V was clipped by 5 bases and J by 1 base, with 26 bases between them. As DNA, the CDR3 is TGTGCCAGCAGCGCTCCGCAGTCAGGTCCCGAAGGCCTGAACACCGGGGAGCTGTTTTTT. Protein product: CASSAPQSGPEGLNTGELFF.

The CDR3 DNA reads as TGTGCCAGCAGCCTAGAACCAGGGATGTATTCCTATAATTCACCCCTCCACTTT. It codes for CASSLEPGMYSYNSPLHF. The chain uses TRBV7-2 and TRBJ1-6, with D tentatively TRBD1 (5 bases). V gave up 5 bases and J gave up 1 base, with 18 bases separating them. The CDR3 consists of 18 residues. Per the germline V gene, CDR1 is SGHTA and CDR2 is FQGNSA.

The genes are TRBV27 and TRBJ1-5; the match to TRBD1 covers 9 bases. Per the germline V gene, CDR1 is MNHEY and CDR2 is SMNVEV (reference sequence). With 0 bases clipped from V and 3 bases from J, the junction kept 6 bases outside the gene matches. This CDR3 is built from 17 residues. Here the CDR3 reads CASSLSGGQGSNQPQHF. The CDR3 DNA is TGTGCCAGCAGTTTATCCGGTGGACAGGGGTCCAATCAGCCCCAGCATTTT.

This clone was picked up one time. The rearrangement joins TRBV10-3 to TRBJ1-5; 7 bases are shared with TRBD1. CDR1 and CDR2 from the germline V gene are ENHRY and SYGVKD. Unmatched junction bases numbered 8, after V lost 4 bases and J lost 8 bases. The CDR3 extends over 14 amino acids. CDR3 in DNA: TGTGCCATCAGTGTAGGGGGCGGGCGTGAGCCCCAGCATTTT. This sequence encodes CAISVGGGREPQHF.

This clone was detected only once. V usage is TRBV2 and J usage is TRBJ1-1; a possible D gene is TRBD1 (5 bases). Trimming pared 6 bases from V and 1 base from J, leaving 15 bases between. The CDR3 sequence is 15 residues long. The V gene's germline CDR1 is SNHLY and CDR2 FYNNEI. The CDR3 loop reads CASRVPQGRNTEAFF. The CDR3 bases are TGTGCCAGCAGGGTGCCTCAGGGAAGGAACACTGAAGCTTTCTTT.

This clone was observed a single time. The gene calls are TRBV14 and TRBJ1-3; no clear D. The ends were cut back, 0 bases at V and 11 bases at J, with 11 bases in the middle. The V gene's germline CDR1 is SGHDN and CDR2 FVKESK. This CDR3 contains 13 residues. As DNA, the CDR3 is TGTGCCAGCAGCCAAGATCGGCGGGAGCCCATATATTTT. Translating gives CASSQDRREPIYF.

The V call is TRBV5-1, the J call TRBJ1-2, with D perhaps TRBD1 (5 bases). Germline assignment: CDR1 SGHRS and CDR2 YFSETQ. Trimming shortened V by 3 bases and J by 6 bases, and 12 bases separated the two germline ends. The CDR3 is 13 amino acids. The CDR3 DNA follows: TGCGCCAGCAGCTACTTCCAGGGAAATGGCTACACCTTC. This sequence encodes CASSYFQGNGYTF.

The chain employs TRBV18 and TRBJ1-1; weak D call: TRBD1 (5 bases). This CDR3 spans 13 amino acids. The V gene's germline CDR1 is KGHSH and CDR2 LQKENI. Trimming took off 4 bases at V and 6 bases at J, with 12 bases between the two ends. The CDR3 DNA is TGTGCCAGCTCACAGGGGCTACGCGCTGAAGCTTTCTTT. Protein: CASSQGLRAEAFF.

The chain is built from TRBV6-6 and TRBJ1-3; maybe TRBD1 (5 bases). Trimming removed 4 bases from V and 0 bases from J, with 13 bases in between. The CDR3 sequence is 16 residues long. Germline lookup yields CDR1 MNHNY and CDR2 SVGAGI (reference sequence). The CDR3 DNA reads TGTGCCAGCAGTTCCCCGGACATCCCCTCTGGAAACACCATATATTTT. Translating gives CASSSPDIPSGNTIYF.

The chain employs TRBV28 and TRBJ1-5, with D possibly TRBD1 on 5 matching bases. Trimming cost V 5 bases and J 5 bases, with 16 bases left between them. CDR1 is MDHEN, CDR2 SYDVKM, per germline. The CDR3 has 15 amino acids. This CDR3 reads CASSRRRGSDQPQHF. CDR3 sequence (DNA): TGTGCCAGCAGTCGGAGACGGGGGTCTGATCAGCCCCAGCATTTT.

This rearrangement joins TRBV7-3 to TRBJ2-2; 8 positions agree with TRBD2. The CDR3 length is 16 residues. The germline gives CDR1 SGHTA, CDR2 FQGTGA. Trimming at V came to 7 bases and at J to 4 bases, leaving 11 bases not matched to a gene. CDR3 sequence reads: CASTPTGTRGTGELFF. In nucleotides, the CDR3 is TGTGCCAGCACCCCAACAGGGACTAGAGGCACCGGGGAGCTGTTTTTT. The full variable domain, with the rest looked up from reference TRBV7-3 and TRBJ2-2, is GAGVSQTPSNKVTEKGKYVELRCDPISGHTALYWYRQSLGQGPEFLIYFQGTGAADDSGLPNDRFFAVRPEGSVSTLKIQRTERGDSAVYLCASTPTGTRGTGELFFGEGSRLTVL.

This sequence joins TRBV6-2 or TRBV6-3 and TRBJ1-1, with TRBD1 matching over 8 bases. Losses at the gene ends were 0 bases for V and 2 bases for J; bases not matched to a gene: 5. CDR3 size: 16 residues. Germline CDR1 MNHEY, CDR2 SVGEGT. The CDR3 sequence: CASSYSKDRVNTEAFF. CDR3 in DNA: TGTGCCAGCAGTTACTCGAAGGACAGGGTCAACACTGAAGCTTTCTTT.

This chain uses TRBV28 with TRBJ2-6, with D perhaps TRBD1 (6 bases). V dropped 5 bases and J dropped 0 bases, with 11 bases sitting between them. The CDR3 spans 16 residues. Germline V gene sequence: CDR1 MDHEN, CDR2 SYDVKM. The CDR3, as DNA: TGTGCCAGCAGTCCGGGACACCTCTCTGGGGCCAACGTCCTGACTTTC. Protein: CASSPGHLSGANVLTF.

This sequence joins TRBV9 and TRBJ2-5; a weak D match, TRBD1 (6 bases). V lost 5 bases and J 1 base, leaving 30 bases between the germline ends. Germline V gene sequence: CDR1 SGDLS, CDR2 YYNGEE. This CDR3 comprises 20 residues. The CDR3 DNA sequence: TGTGCCAGCAGTACGACTACCGGGACACATTTTCCTTCATCCCAAGAGACCCAGTACTTC. Its protein product is CASSTTTGTHFPSSQETQYF. Full variable domain (rest looked up from reference TRBV9 and TRBJ2-5): DSGVTQTPKHLITATGQRVTLRCSPRSGDLSVYWYQQSLDQGLQFLIQYYNGEERAKGNILERFSAQQFPDLHSELNLSSLELGDSALYFCASSTTTGTHFPSSQETQYFGPGTRLLVL.

This chain uses TRBV25-1 with TRBJ1-1, with 8 positions matching TRBD1. This CDR3 has 13 amino acids. From germline, CDR1 is MGHDK and CDR2 SYGVNS. Losses at the gene ends were 2 bases for V and 8 bases for J; bases not matched to a gene: 4. CDR3 DNA sequence: TGTGCCAGCAGTGAACAGGGGGCACGGGAAGCTTTCTTT. Translated: CASSEQGAREAFF.